The 21 T cell receptor beta chains in this list originate from one sample, sequenced in a study of beta chain features in type 1 diabetes. General study points: Type 1 diabetes patients had TCRB CDR3s that were shorter (moderately but significantly so) in all four CD4+ subsets.

The antigens these receptors bind are not known. Sequenced material consisted of expressed TCRB transcripts (all of the isolated RNA was reverse transcribed). Clones were read by immunoSEQ multiplex PCR, and TCRdb kept only the in-frame ones, dropping some. The sample shows about 280,000 clones, over 12% of them seen only once. The source material was naive CD4+ T cells from blood. The receptors here all came from a man younger than 35 with type 1 diabetes.

This clone appeared a few times. V gene TRBV5-6 combines with J gene TRBJ2-7; no clear D gene. Germline V gene sequence: CDR1 SGHDT, CDR2 YYEEEE. There are 14 residues in the CDR3. Deletions cut 0 bases from V and 4 bases from J, with 11 bases between. The CDR3 bases are TGTGCCAGCAGCTTGGGCCAGGCGTTTTACGAGCAGTACTTC. It translates to CASSLGQAFYEQYF. The entire variable domain, with the rest obtained from reference TRBV5-6 and TRBJ2-7, is as follows: DAGVTQSPTHLIKTRGQQVTLRCSPKSGHDTVSWYQQALGQGPQFIFQYYEEEERQRGNFPDRFSGHQFPNYSSELNVNALLLGDSALYLCASSLGQAFYEQYFGPGTRLTVT.

J is TRBJ2-5 and V is TRBV28; 13 nucleotides line up with TRBD2. Germline V CDR1 and CDR2: MDHEN, SYDVKM. The CDR3 covers 16 residues. The ends lost 4 bases at V and 4 bases at J; junction bases unmatched: 6. In nucleotides, the CDR3 is TGTGCCAGCAGTTCGAGACTAGCGGGAGGACGAGAGACCCAGTACTTC. This sequence encodes CASSSRLAGGRETQYF.

This clone occurred a few times. The V gene is TRBV5-4, the J gene TRBJ1-3; no definite D call. Germline V gives CDR1 SGHNT, CDR2 YYREEE (reference sequence). CDR3 length: 14 residues. Trimming pared 0 bases from V and 0 bases from J, leaving 4 bases between. The CDR3 spells CASSLGHSGNTIYF. The DNA of the CDR3 is TGTGCCAGCAGCTTGGGACACTCTGGAAACACCATATATTTT.

This clone appeared a few times. V and J are TRBV9 and TRBJ2-5; 12 bases align to TRBD2. The CDR3 spans 16 residues. V lost 0 bases to trimming and J lost 2 bases; unmatched junction nucleotides: 2. Germline values: CDR1 SGDLS, CDR2 YYNGEE. CDR3 nucleotide sequence: TGTGCCAGCAGCGTAGGAACTAGCGGGGGGCAAGAGACCCAGTACTTC. This gives the protein CASSVGTSGGQETQYF.

This clone was observed a handful of times. This chain links TRBV7-2 with TRBJ2-5; tentatively, D is TRBD1 (5 bases). The germline V and J ends were trimmed by 5 bases and 4 bases, with 14 bases remaining between them. The CDR3 has 14 residues. CDR1 and CDR2 (germline): SGHTA, FQGNSA. The CDR3 nucleotides are TGTGCCAGCAGCCCCAATCGACAGACAGAGACCCAGTACTTC. Encoded protein: CASSPNRQTETQYF.

The V gene is TRBV30, the J gene TRBJ1-2, with TRBD1 identical over 7 bases. Unmatched junction bases numbered 4, after V lost 5 bases and J lost 7 bases. The V gene's germline CDR1 is GTSNPN and CDR2 SVGIG (reference sequence). CDR3 size: 11 residues. The CDR3 spells CAWGAGGGYTF. The DNA of the CDR3 is TGTGCCTGGGGGGCAGGGGGTGGCTACACCTTC.

The chain has TRBV4-1 and TRBJ1-5; D call uncertain. Germline loops: CDR1 MGHRA, CDR2 YSYEKL. Trimming took off 1 base at V and 1 base at J, with 14 bases between the two ends. The CDR3 extends over 17 amino acids. As DNA, the CDR3 is TGCGCCAGCAGCCAAGGGTTCGGGAAAGGGAGCAATCAGCCCCAGCATTTT. Its translation: CASSQGFGKGSNQPQHF.

This clone has a single count. The chain uses TRBV5-1 and TRBJ2-7; D call uncertain. Germline CDR1 SGHRS, CDR2 YFSETQ. The CDR3 is 13 amino acids. Trimming shortened V by 0 bases and J by 5 bases, and 9 bases separated the two germline ends. The CDR3 reads CASSLEGADEQYF. As DNA, the CDR3 is TGCGCCAGCAGCTTGGAAGGCGCGGACGAGCAGTACTTC.

This rearrangement joins TRBV6-1 to TRBJ2-7; 10 bases map to TRBD1. The length of the CDR3 is 14 residues. In germline, CDR1 is MNHNS, CDR2 SASEGT. Trimming removed 5 bases from V and 6 bases from J; junction bases left unmatched: 7. The CDR3 reads CASSSRDRGREQYF. The CDR3 bases are TGTGCCAGCAGTTCCCGGGACAGGGGTCGCGAGCAGTACTTC.

The chain couples TRBV7-2 to TRBJ2-5; TRBD2 matches at 9 bases. Germline V gives CDR1 SGHTA, CDR2 FQGNSA. The CDR3 length is 18 residues. V shed 5 bases and J 7 bases; nucleotides not matched to a gene: 20. The CDR3 sequence is CASSPSVGGSGSVRTQYF. The CDR3 DNA sequence: TGTGCCAGCAGCCCCTCAGTGGGGGGTAGCGGGAGTGTGAGGACCCAGTACTTC.

This clone was recorded a few times. V is TRBV7-9 and J is TRBJ2-7, with TRBD2 matching 9 bases. Germline values: CDR1 SEHNR, CDR2 FQNEAQ (reference sequence). There are 15 residues in the CDR3. V shed 5 bases and J 2 bases; nucleotides not matched to a gene: 7. The CDR3 bases are TGTGCCAGCAGCCCACGGGCTAGCGGGACCTACGAGCAGTACTTC. It specifies CASSPRASGTYEQYF.

The V call is TRBV7-2, the J call TRBJ2-5, with a weak D call TRBD2 (6 bases). Germline V gene sequence: CDR1 SGHTA, CDR2 FQGNSA. Trimming left V 5 bases short and J 2 bases short, with 15 bases between. The CDR3 runs to 15 residues. CDR3 loop: CASSLRAGRQETQYF. In nucleotides, the CDR3 is TGTGCCAGCAGCCTGCGGGCGGGGCGACAAGAGACCCAGTACTTC.

This rearrangement joins TRBV27 to TRBJ1-5; the D gene is possibly TRBD1 (6 bases). V was pared by 4 bases and J by 6 bases, with 13 bases between. CDR3 size: 14 residues. Germline loops: CDR1 MNHEY, CDR2 SMNVEV (reference sequence). This CDR3 reads CASSYRVGIQPQHF. The CDR3 coding sequence is TGTGCCAGCAGTTACAGGGTAGGAATTCAGCCCCAGCATTTT.

V and J are TRBV29-1 and TRBJ2-1; D may be TRBD1 (7 bases). The CDR3 length is 16 residues. The germline gives CDR1 SQVTM, CDR2 ANQGSEA. The V end lost 4 bases, the J end lost 0 bases, and 16 bases lay between the germline ends. The CDR3 loop reads CSVARGTPFSYNEQFF. In DNA form, the CDR3 reads TGCAGCGTTGCCAGGGGGACTCCGTTCTCCTACAATGAGCAGTTCTTC.

This clone was seen a handful of times. The chain joins TRBV6-1 to TRBJ2-7; 13 nucleotides agree with TRBD2. The germline gives CDR1 MNHNS, CDR2 SASEGT. V gave up 2 bases and J gave up 5 bases; unmatched junction bases: 3. The CDR3 runs to 15 residues. This chain's CDR3 is CASSETSGRAHEQYF. CDR3 coding DNA: TGTGCCAGCAGTGAAACTAGCGGGAGGGCACACGAGCAGTACTTC.

The sample holds a few counts of this clone. The chain recombines TRBV19 with TRBJ2-2; 12 bases match TRBD2. Germline lookup yields CDR1 LNHDA and CDR2 SQIVND (reference sequence). Trimming removed 7 bases from V and 5 bases from J; junction bases left unmatched: 14. The CDR3 contains 18 residues. CDR3 coding DNA: TGTGCCAGTACTCAGACTAGCGGGAGCTCGCGGGGAACCGGGGAGCTGTTTTTT. Amino acids: CASTQTSGSSRGTGELFF.

This clone was recorded a few times. This chain joins TRBV5-1 and TRBJ2-7; no clear D. The ends were cut back, 4 bases at V and 1 base at J, with 12 bases in the middle. This CDR3 is 14 amino acids long. Per the germline V gene, CDR1 is SGHRS and CDR2 is YFSETQ. CDR3 in amino acids: CASSPYGESYEQYF. CDR3 coding DNA: TGCGCCAGCAGCCCTTATGGAGAGTCCTACGAGCAGTACTTC.

This clone was counted a few times. V and J are TRBV18 and TRBJ2-1, with TRBD2 matching over 14 bases. V lost 5 bases and J lost 8; bases outside the gene matches: 2. This CDR3 is built from 14 residues. Germline lookup yields CDR1 KGHSH and CDR2 LQKENI. CDR3 sequence reads: CASSGTSGRDEQFF. The CDR3 bases are TGTGCCAGCTCAGGGACTAGCGGGAGAGATGAGCAGTTCTTC.

This clone was seen a handful of times. The chain couples TRBV11-2 to TRBJ2-2, with a tentative D call TRBD1 (6 bases). The germline V gene encodes CDR1 SGHAT and CDR2 FQNNGV. The CDR3 is 15 amino acids. Trimming cost V 6 bases and J 4 bases, with 15 bases left between them. The CDR3 DNA is TGTGCCAGCAGACGACCAGGGGCGGGCACCGGGGAGCTGTTTTTT. It yields the protein CASRRPGAGTGELFF.

The V call is TRBV6-5, the J call TRBJ2-7, with D possibly TRBD2 on 5 matching bases. Germline V gene sequence: CDR1 MNHEY, CDR2 SVGAGI. The CDR3 contains 13 residues. V gave up 8 bases and J gave up 0 bases, with 11 bases separating them. The DNA of the CDR3 is TGTGCCAGCCTAGCTCCTAGCTCCTACGAGCAGTACTTC. This codes for CASLAPSSYEQYF.

Here the CDR3 reads CASSDSAGSTDTQYF. The CDR3 DNA reads as TGTGCCAGCAGTGACTCGGCGGGAAGCACAGATACGCAGTATTTT. The chain carries TRBV6-4 and TRBJ2-3, with D maybe TRBD2 (6 bases). The V and J ends lost 0 bases and 0 bases respectively, with 7 bases between them. CDR3 length: 15 residues. Germline assignment: CDR1 MRHNA and CDR2 SNTAGT.